These 23 T cell receptor beta chains came from one sample sequenced in a study of blood T cells in healthy people across ages. A sample-barcoded 5' primer and a J-beta primer mix were used in a second PCR of about 6 to 12 cycles. TCRdb ran MiXCR on the 5' RACE reads and lists one entry per CDR3 protein. The table has roughly 1,300,000 distinct CDR3 sequences, roughly 60% seen once; the top ten hold 5% to 7%. Sequencing input: blood. These receptors all come from a man younger than 35 in good health.

This clonotype was counted a single time. The chain joins TRBV6-5 to TRBJ2-1; possible D gene TRBD1, 6 bases. V gave up 6 bases and J gave up 10 bases, with 16 bases separating them. This CDR3 has 13 residues. CDR1 and CDR2 (germline): MNHEY, SVGAGI. The CDR3 spells CASSPGTTYEQFF. DNA for the CDR3: TGTGCCAGCAGCCCCGGGACAACGTACGAGCAGTTCTTC.

The V gene is TRBV7-2, the J gene TRBJ2-1; 8 bases match TRBD2. The ends lost 6 bases at V and 4 bases at J; junction bases unmatched: 11. The CDR3 length is 16 residues. Germline V lookup: CDR1 SGHTA, CDR2 FQGNSA. CDR3 protein: CASRPERGGSYNEQFF. CDR3 nucleotides: TGTGCCAGCAGACCCGAACGGGGGGGAAGTTACAATGAGCAGTTCTTC.

This sequence joins TRBV7-9 and TRBJ2-5; 10 positions agree with TRBD2. The V segment lost 7 bases and the J segment 2 bases; nucleotides outside the gene matches: 7. The CDR3 consists of 15 residues. Germline assignment: CDR1 SEHNR and CDR2 FQNEAQ (reference sequence). CDR3 sequence reads: CASNFKRGGQETQYF. CDR3 nucleotide sequence: TGTGCCAGCAACTTCAAGCGGGGGGGGCAAGAGACCCAGTACTTC.

The chain links TRBV7-2 to TRBJ2-3; 9 nucleotides match TRBD2. CDR3 length equals 17 residues. Germline values: CDR1 SGHTA, CDR2 FQGNSA. Germline trimming cut 5 bases from V and 2 bases from J; bases unmatched to any gene: 11. The CDR3 loop is CASSLRGGGTFTDTQYF. In DNA form, the CDR3 reads TGTGCCAGCAGCCTCCGCGGGGGGGGTACCTTCACAGATACGCAGTATTTT.

The chain joins TRBV14 to TRBJ1-2; D is undetermined. The CDR3 loop spans 15 amino acids. Germline V CDR1 and CDR2: SGHDN, FVKESK. V was shortened by 3 bases and J by 0 bases, with 11 bases between the two germline ends. Written as DNA, the CDR3 is TGTGCCAGCAGCCACCAGGTGGGATCTAACTATGGCTACACCTTC. This translates into CASSHQVGSNYGYTF.

The CDR3 is CSDQGVANEKLFF. The CDR3 bases are TGCAGCGATCAGGGGGTGGCTAATGAAAAACTGTTTTTT. The chain couples TRBV29-1 to TRBJ1-4; TRBD1 matches 7 bases. The V and J ends lost 7 bases and 3 bases, in that order; junction bases with no gene match: 5. CDR3 length: 13 residues. Germline V CDR1 and CDR2: SQVTM, ANQGSEA.

The chain employs TRBV14 and TRBJ1-6, with TRBD1 matching over 8 bases. V lost 0 bases, J lost 7 bases, and 5 bases stayed unmatched. The CDR3 length is 16 residues. The germline gives CDR1 SGHDN, CDR2 FVKESK. In DNA form, the CDR3 reads TGTGCCAGCAGCCAAGACAGGGGGCTCGTGAATTCACCCCTCCACTTT. This translates into CASSQDRGLVNSPLHF.

The chain combines TRBV10-3 with TRBJ1-4, with TRBD1 identical over 7 bases. There are 14 residues in the CDR3. The V gene end was trimmed by 6 bases and the J gene end by 4 bases; junction bases not matched to a gene: 5. The germline gives CDR1 ENHRY, CDR2 SYGVKD. This CDR3 is CAISVTGDNEKLFF. CDR3 in DNA: TGTGCCATCAGCGTTACAGGGGATAATGAAAAACTGTTTTTT.

The rearrangement uses TRBV5-1 and TRBJ2-3, with D possibly matching TRBD1 (5 bases). V was trimmed by 0 bases and J by 4 bases, leaving 9 bases between them. Per the germline V gene, CDR1 is SGHRS and CDR2 is YFSETQ. CDR3 length: 14 residues. CDR3 sequence: CASSLAGWADTQYF. The CDR3, as DNA: TGCGCCAGCAGCTTGGCAGGGTGGGCAGATACGCAGTATTTT. Supplemented by reference TRBV5-1 and TRBJ2-3, the full variable domain reads KAGVTQTPRYLIKTRGQQVTLSCSPISGHRSVSWYQQTPGQGLQFLFEYFSETQRNKGNFPGRFSGRQFSNSRSEMNVSTLELGDSALYLCASSLAGWADTQYFGPGTRLTVL.

This clonotype was seen at least ten times. This chain joins TRBV27 and TRBJ1-4; D gene uncertain. The CDR3 has 12 residues. V was cut by 1 base and J by 8 bases, with 5 bases left in between. Germline loops: CDR1 MNHEY, CDR2 SMNVEV (reference sequence). CDR3 amino acids: CASSLLGEKLFF. Written as DNA, the CDR3 is TGTGCCAGCAGTTTATTGGGGGAAAAACTGTTTTTT.

The gene calls are TRBV20-1 and TRBJ2-7; 7 bases align to TRBD2. The CDR3 extends over 13 amino acids. Germline-derived CDR1 and CDR2 are DFQATT and SNEGSKA (reference sequence). The CDR3 DNA follows: TGCAGCCCCCGGACTAGTGAGGCCTACGAGCAGTACTTC. This sequence encodes CSPRTSEAYEQYF.

This clonotype was counted many times. The chain carries TRBV10-3 and TRBJ2-4; TRBD2 is a possible D gene (6 bases). The CDR3 contains 14 residues. V was trimmed by 6 bases and J by 0 bases, leaving 9 bases between them. CDR1 and CDR2 (germline): ENHRY, SYGVKD. The CDR3 is CAIREGLAKNIQYF. CDR3 bases: TGTGCCATCAGGGAGGGTCTAGCCAAAAACATTCAGTACTTC.

This chain connects TRBV9 to TRBJ1-1, with D unresolved. The V and J ends lost 0 bases and 4 bases respectively, with 10 bases between them. The CDR3 is made up of 14 amino acids. Germline V lookup: CDR1 SGDLS, CDR2 YYNGEE. The CDR3 coding sequence is TGTGCCAGCAGCGTAGCTAGTACGTTCACTGAAGCTTTCTTT. Its protein is CASSVASTFTEAFF.

The rearrangement uses TRBV20-1 and TRBJ2-7; the D gene is possibly TRBD2 (5 bases). Trimming stripped 0 bases from V and 3 bases from J, with 15 bases between. From germline, CDR1 is DFQATT and CDR2 SNEGSKA (reference sequence). CDR3 length: 15 residues. Written as DNA, the CDR3 is TGCAGTGCTAGAGATGCGGTGCGGGCTGGCTACGAGCAGTACTTC. Translated: CSARDAVRAGYEQYF.

The rearrangement links TRBV28 to TRBJ1-2; D gene unclear. The V and J ends lost 5 bases and 8 bases respectively, with 15 bases between them. Germline V gives CDR1 MDHEN, CDR2 SYDVKM. This CDR3 region has 13 residues. The CDR3 reads CASSPPTTQGYTF. In DNA form, the CDR3 reads TGTGCCAGCAGTCCACCGACAACCCAAGGCTACACCTTC.

This clonotype was counted once. The V call is TRBV9, the J call TRBJ2-5; TRBD2 agrees at 9 bases. The end of the DNA fits TRBJ2-7 better, so the J call may be wrong. Germline assignment: CDR1 SGDLS and CDR2 YYNGEE. The CDR3 covers 15 residues. The CDR3 loop reads CASSASGKGGHEQYF. Here the CDR3 DNA reads TGTGCCAGCAGCGCTAGCGGGAAAGGTGGCCACGAGCAGTACTTC.

The V and J genes are TRBV29-1 and TRBJ2-3, with 8 nucleotides matching TRBD1. The germline V gene has CDR1 SQVTM and CDR2 ANQGSEA. The CDR3 contains 13 residues. Unmatched junction bases numbered 5, after V lost 0 bases and J lost 9 bases. The CDR3 DNA follows: TGCAGCGTTGAAGACAGGGGGCTAATGACGCAGTATTTT. Amino acid sequence: CSVEDRGLMTQYF.

The rearrangement joins TRBV20-1 to TRBJ2-3; 7 bases match TRBD2. Germline V gene sequence: CDR1 DFQATT, CDR2 SNEGSKA (reference sequence). The ends lost 3 bases at V and 0 bases at J; junction bases unmatched: 6. The CDR3 runs to 15 residues. The CDR3 nucleotides are TGCAGTGCTAGCGCGGGAGTAACTAGCACAGATACGCAGTATTTT. As protein: CSASAGVTSTDTQYF.

The chain recombines TRBV29-1 with TRBJ2-2; D is ambiguous. V dropped 3 bases and J dropped 3 bases, with 11 bases sitting between them. The CDR3 consists of 14 residues. CDR1 SQVTM and CDR2 ANQGSEA come from the germline V gene. The CDR3 sequence: CSVERKMDTGELFF. CDR3 nucleotides: TGCAGCGTTGAGCGGAAAATGGACACCGGGGAGCTGTTTTTT.

The V gene is TRBV6-6, the J gene TRBJ2-7, with 9 bases lining up with TRBD2. Germline-derived CDR1 and CDR2 are MNHNY and SVGAGI (reference sequence). The CDR3 covers 15 residues. The V gene end was trimmed by 7 bases and the J gene end by 0 bases; junction bases not matched to a gene: 7. The CDR3 coding sequence is TGTGCCAGCATCAATAGCGGGGGCAGCTCCTACGAGCAGTACTTC. This gives the protein CASINSGGSSYEQYF.

The count of this clonotype is one. The V gene is TRBV4-1, the J gene TRBJ2-7, with 9 bases lining up with TRBD2. The J call could be wrong; TRBJ2-5 is a better fit for the DNA end. Looked up from germline, CDR1 is MGHRA and CDR2 is YSYEKL. CDR3 length equals 16 residues. The CDR3 bases are TGCGCCAGCAGCCAAGTTGGCGGGAGGGCGAGGGAGACCCAGTACTTC. Protein product: CASSQVGGRARETQYF.

This clonotype was detected only once. The chain is built from TRBV27 and TRBJ2-7, with 9 bases that match TRBD2. Germline V gene data show CDR1 as MNHEY and CDR2 as SMNVEV (reference sequence). Trimming cost V 3 bases and J 7 bases; bases outside gene matches: 10. CDR3 size: 15 residues. CDR3 loop: CASSFLAGGDNEQYF. The CDR3 DNA sequence: TGTGCCAGCAGTTTCTTGGCGGGGGGGGACAATGAGCAGTACTTC.

This clonotype was recorded a few times. The chain carries TRBV20-1 and TRBJ2-1; 10 bases match TRBD2. CDR1 DFQATT and CDR2 SNEGSKA come from the germline V gene (reference sequence). This CDR3 region has 15 residues. Germline trimming cut 3 bases from V and 4 bases from J; bases unmatched to any gene: 6. CDR3 sequence reads: CSASFPSGGYNEQFF. The CDR3 nucleotides read TGCAGTGCTAGTTTCCCTAGCGGGGGATACAATGAGCAGTTCTTC.